The sequence of this T cell receptor (beta chain) was determined in a study of cytomegalovirus exposure and HLA in healthy donors. Broader study findings: Further analysis, carried out later, found HLA-associated TCR beta chains more clonally expanded than equally common other chains. Available immune exposure information covered CMV serostatus only.

The PCR made use of 60 Vbeta and 13 Jbeta primers. The data were produced by immunoSEQ multiplex PCR, yet TCRdb's version contains in-frame clones alone and is incomplete. The sample lists roughly 190,000 clones; approximately 11% were seen once. Deletions cut 8 bases from V and 6 bases from J, with 10 bases between. CDR1 and CDR2 from the germline V gene are MNHEY and SVGAGI. This CDR3 region has 11 residues. As concerns this clone: What it binds is not known.

Sequencing used PBMCs. The source of this sequence is a man over 45 in good health and CMV-seropositive. The chain couples TRBV6-5 to TRBJ2-5, with D maybe TRBD2 (6 bases). For the CDR3, the DNA is TGTGCCAGCCCCGGGGGAAAGACCCAGTACTTC. It specifies CASPGGKTQYF.